The rows below give T cell receptor beta chains drawn from one sample of a study of shared clonotypes between healthy human individuals. Assay used: immunoSEQ multiplex PCR; TCRdb lists only in-frame clones, some missing. The sample gives around 1.6 million clones, under 99% of which show up once; about 0.4% is in the top ten. The sample was naive CD4+ T cells sorted from blood. Every receptor here comes from a man aged 30 to 39 in good health. Both conserved end residues are part of each CDR3. The D gene is left open where the match is weak. Size tells how often a clone was seen (once, few, many) or the class of an expanded clone, and some rows leave it out.

clone size | D gene | J gene | V gene | CDR3 protein | CDR3 DNA
NA | TRBD1 | TRBJ2-4 | TRBV10-2 | CATLGQGDNIQYF | TGCGCCACCCTTGGACAGGGGGATAACATTCAGTACTTC
NA | NA | TRBJ2-1 | TRBV5-1 | CASSLGNFSPYNEQFF | TGCGCCAGCAGCTTGGGAAACTTCAGCCCCTACAATGAGCAGTTCTTC
NA | NA | TRBJ2-7 | TRBV28 | CASSLRQFFLRGQYF | TGTGCCAGCAGTTTACGTCAGTTTTTCCTACGAGGGCAGTACTTC
NA | NA | TRBJ2-5 | TRBV19 | CASRRPTGEQYF | TGTGCCAGTAGAAGGCCCACCGGGGAGCAGTACTTC
NA | TRBD1 | TRBJ2-7 | TRBV5-6 | CASRLQGASDEQYF | TGTGCCAGCAGATTGCAGGGGGCCTCGGACGAGCAGTACTTC
NA | TRBD1 | TRBJ2-7 | TRBV29-1 | CSVSRDSSYEQYF | TGCAGCGTTAGCCGGGACAGCTCCTACGAGCAGTACTTC
NA | NA | TRBJ2-4 | TRBV18 | CASSPQRTVGIQYF | TGTGCCAGCTCACCCCAACGGACGGTTGGCATTCAGTACTTC
NA | NA | TRBJ2-5 | TRBV6-5 | CASSYSGKQETQYF | TGTGCCAGCAGTTACTCAGGCAAGCAAGAGACCCAGTACTTC
NA | NA | TRBJ2-3 | TRBV6-1 | CASSEKRRITDTQYF | TGTGCCAGCAGTGAAAAGCGGAGAATCACAGATACGCAGTATTTT
NA | NA | TRBJ2-1 | TRBV7-2 | CASSQRYNEQFF | TGTGCCAGCAGCCAAAGGTACAATGAGCAGTTCTTC
once | TRBD1 | TRBJ2-2 | TRBV7-2 | CASSRDRGGTGELFF | TGTGCCAGCAGCCGGGACAGGGGTGGCACCGGGGAGCTGTTTTTT
NA | TRBD1 | TRBJ2-2 | TRBV6-5 | CASNNGQGAIGELFF | TGTGCCAGCAACAACGGACAGGGGGCGATCGGGGAGCTGTTTTTT
NA | NA | TRBJ2-3 | TRBV30 | CAWSDTRRSRTDTQYF | TGTGCCTGGAGTGACACGCGACGGTCACGCACAGATACGCAGTATTTT
NA | TRBD1 | TRBJ1-2 | TRBV7-2 | CASSLATGGYGYTF | TGTGCCAGCAGCTTAGCGACAGGGGGTTATGGCTACACCTTC
NA | NA | TRBJ1-2 | TRBV18 | CASSPTGRDGGYTF | TGTGCCAGCTCACCTACCGGGAGGGACGGGGGCTACACCTTC
NA | NA | TRBJ2-1 | TRBV5-1 | CASSRVRDDEQFF | TGCGCCAGCAGCCGCGTGAGGGATGATGAGCAGTTCTTC
NA | NA | TRBJ1-4 | TRBV5-5 | CASSLIATNEKLFF | TGTGCCAGCAGCTTGATAGCAACTAATGAAAAACTGTTTTTT
NA | NA | TRBJ2-5 | TRBV11-2 | CASSLDGAEPATQYF | TGTGCCAGCAGCTTAGATGGGGCCGAACCTGCGACCCAGTACTTC
NA | TRBD2 | TRBJ2-7 | TRBV4-1 | CASSQDMTSGIYEQYF | TGCGCCAGCAGCCAAGATATGACTAGCGGGATCTACGAGCAGTACTTC
NA | TRBD2 | TRBJ2-7 | TRBV29-1 | CSVETPSGRSSYEQYF | TGCAGCGTTGAAACCCCTAGCGGGAGATCGTCCTACGAGCAGTACTTC
NA | NA | TRBJ2-7 | TRBV7-9 | CASSLGIRGSDNEQYF | TGTGCCAGCAGCTTAGGTATCAGGGGTTCTGATAACGAGCAGTACTTC
NA | NA | TRBJ2-7 | TRBV29-1 | CSAKEGEQYF | TGCAGCGCTAAAGAAGGCGAGCAGTACTTC
NA | NA | TRBJ1-3 | TRBV7-8 | CASSPAGAAGNTIYF | TGTGCCAGCAGCCCCGCGGGGGCGGCCGGAAACACCATATATTTT
NA | NA | TRBJ2-5 | TRBV5-1 | CASSLLASQETQYF | TGCGCCAGCAGCTTGCTAGCGAGCCAAGAGACCCAGTACTTC
NA | NA | TRBJ2-7 | TRBV5-1 | CASSLGPSSSYEQYF | TGCGCCAGCAGCTTGGGCCCCTCAAGCTCCTACGAGCAGTACTTC
NA | NA | TRBJ2-7 | TRBV7-3 | CASSHASRGTSYEQYF | TGTGCCAGCAGCCATGCGTCGAGGGGAACGTCCTACGAGCAGTACTTC
NA | NA | TRBJ1-2 | TRBV7-2 | CASSLAGGSYGYTF | TGTGCCAGCAGCTTAGCAGGGGGTTCCTATGGCTACACCTTC
NA | NA | TRBJ2-3 | TRBV5-6 | CASSRGLGSSTDTQYF | TGTGCCAGCAGCCGCGGACTTGGCTCTAGCACAGATACGCAGTATTTT
NA | NA | TRBJ2-1 | TRBV18 | CASSPPNPVSYNEQFF | TGTGCCAGCTCACCACCGAACCCAGTCTCCTACAATGAGCAGTTCTTC
NA | NA | TRBJ2-7 | TRBV20-1 | CSAQRAYEQYF | TGCAGTGCCCAAAGAGCCTACGAGCAGTACTTC
NA | NA | TRBJ2-2 | TRBV27 | CASSWLTVQVPGELFF | TGTGCCAGCAGTTGGCTCACCGTACAGGTGCCTGGAGAGCTGTTTTTT
NA | NA | TRBJ1-5 | TRBV15 | CATSRDRGSNQPQHF | TGTGCCACCAGCAGAGATAGGGGAAGCAATCAGCCCCAGCATTTT
NA | NA | TRBJ2-7 | TRBV4-1 | CASSQDREATGGYEQYF | TGCGCCAGCAGCCAAGATCGGGAGGCTACAGGGGGCTACGAGCAGTACTTC
once | NA | TRBJ2-1 | TRBV5-4 | CASSFPAGDEQFF | TGTGCCAGCAGCTTCCCGGCTGGCGATGAGCAGTTCTTC
NA | TRBD1 | TRBJ2-1 | TRBV28 | CASTPWTGARGNEQFF | TGTGCCAGCACCCCTTGGACAGGGGCACGGGGCAATGAGCAGTTCTTC
NA | NA | TRBJ1-2 | TRBV18 | CASSPNEGYYGYTF | TGTGCCAGCTCGCCGAACGAGGGTTACTATGGCTACACCTTC
NA | TRBD2 | TRBJ2-5 | TRBV11-2 | CASSSGSGGRARETQYF | TGTGCCAGCAGCTCTGGCAGCGGCGGGAGGGCCAGGGAGACCCAGTACTTC
once | TRBD1 | TRBJ1-5 | TRBV5-1 | CASSLGQGAQPQHF | TGCGCCAGCAGCTTGGGACAGGGAGCTCAGCCCCAGCATTTT
NA | NA | TRBJ1-1 | TRBV19 | CASSPEGYGTEAFF | TGTGCCAGTAGCCCCGAGGGCTACGGGACTGAAGCTTTCTTT
NA | NA | TRBJ2-7 | TRBV29-1 | CSAEKAYEQYF | TGCAGCGCCGAGAAGGCATACGAGCAGTACTTC
once | TRBD2 | TRBJ2-7 | TRBV7-9 | CASSIGTSGSYEQYF | TGTGCCAGCAGTATAGGGACTAGCGGGAGCTACGAGCAGTACTTC
NA | NA | TRBJ2-1 | TRBV6-1 | CASSVPGTYNEQFF | TGTGCCAGCAGTGTCCCCGGGACCTACAATGAGCAGTTCTTC
NA | TRBD2 | TRBJ2-7 | TRBV18 | CASSSTSGSYEQYF | TGTGCCAGCTCGTCGACTAGCGGGAGTTACGAGCAGTACTTC
NA | NA | TRBJ2-7 | TRBV18 | CASSTKTSYEQYF | TGTGCCAGCTCAACTAAAACTAGCTACGAGCAGTACTTC
NA | TRBD1 | TRBJ1-1 | TRBV5-1 | CASSLAGQGIIVSEAFF | TGCGCCAGCAGCTTGGCGGGACAGGGGATAATTGTTTCTGAAGCTTTCTTT
NA | NA | TRBJ1-2 | TRBV6-5 | CASSYSRAGYGYTF | TGTGCCAGCAGTTACTCGAGGGCGGGCTATGGCTACACCTTC
NA | TRBD1 | TRBJ2-1 | TRBV27 | CASSQLTGTELYNEQFF | TGTGCCAGCAGCCAACTGACCGGGACAGAATTATACAATGAGCAGTTCTTC
NA | NA | TRBJ1-1 | TRBV6-4 | CASSDSWSGTQGRNTEAFF | TGTGCCAGCAGTGACTCTTGGTCCGGGACCCAGGGCCGGAACACTGAAGCTTTCTTT